The present T cell receptor (beta chain) was sequenced within a study of T cells in Graves' hyperthyroidism and ophthalmopathy. Per the germline V gene, CDR1 is SGHTA and CDR2 is FQGNSA. Trimming left V 3 bases short and J 4 bases short, with 15 bases between. CDR3 length: 15 amino acids. Researchers amplified the TCR beta CDR3 regions from RNA transcripts. First-round RT-PCR targeting the TCR CDR3 was performed with the HTBI primer set. Using its own MiXCR run on the multiplex PCR reads, TCRdb lists one record per CDR3 protein. Of roughly 280,000 distinct CDR3 sequences in the sample, around 15% were seen once. This clonotype was found many times.

Sequencing was performed on blood. This chain links TRBV7-2 with TRBJ1-2; D is perhaps TRBD1 (5 bases). The TCR sequence derives from a woman aged 55-69 years with Graves' ophthalmopathy. This CDR3 reads CASSLGVQRGYGYTF. Written as DNA, the CDR3 is TGTGCCAGCAGCTTGGGGGTGCAGAGGGGCTATGGCTACACCTTC.